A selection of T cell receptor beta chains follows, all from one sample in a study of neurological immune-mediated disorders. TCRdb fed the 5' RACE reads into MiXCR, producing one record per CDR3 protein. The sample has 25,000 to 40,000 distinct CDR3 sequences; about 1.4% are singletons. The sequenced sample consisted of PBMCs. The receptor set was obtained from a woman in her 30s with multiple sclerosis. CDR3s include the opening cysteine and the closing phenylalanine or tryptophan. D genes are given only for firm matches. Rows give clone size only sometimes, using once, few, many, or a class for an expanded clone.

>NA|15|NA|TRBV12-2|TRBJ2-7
TGTGCAAGTCGCTTCACCGGGGCTATTTTCCACGAGCAGTACTTC
CASRFTGAIFHEQYF
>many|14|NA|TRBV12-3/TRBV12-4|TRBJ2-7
TGTGCCAGCAGTTTTTCGTACAGGACATACGAGCAGTACTTC
CASSFSYRTYEQYF
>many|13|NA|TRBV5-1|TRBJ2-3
TGCGCCAGCAGCTTGTTCCCGACAGATACGCAGTATTTT
CASSLFPTDTQYF
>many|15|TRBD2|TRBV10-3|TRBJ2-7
TGTGCCATCAGACCCCTAGCGGGGGATCCCTACGAGCAGTACTTC
CAIRPLAGDPYEQYF
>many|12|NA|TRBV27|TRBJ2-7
TGTGCCAGCAGTCACCAGGGGTCCGAGCAGTACTTC
CASSHQGSEQYF
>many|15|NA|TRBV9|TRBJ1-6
TGTGCCAGCAGCGTCTTGTCGGATCCAGACTCACCCCTCCACTTT
CASSVLSDPDSPLHF
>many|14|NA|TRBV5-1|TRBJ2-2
TGCGCCAGCCAGCAGGGAGCGAACACCGGGGAGCTGTTTTTT
CASQQGANTGELFF
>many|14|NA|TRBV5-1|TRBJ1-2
TGCGCCAGCAGCTTGGTCGTAGGCTCCTATGGCTACACCTTC
CASSLVVGSYGYTF
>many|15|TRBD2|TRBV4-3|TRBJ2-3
TGCGCCAGCAGCCCCCGGGACTATCTCACAGATACGCAGTATTTT
CASSPRDYLTDTQYF
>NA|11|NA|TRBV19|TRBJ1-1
TGTGCCAGTAGTATGACTTTTGCAGCTTTCTTT
CASSMTFAAFF
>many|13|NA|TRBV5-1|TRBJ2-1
TGCGCCAGCAGCGAACAGGGGAGGGATGAGCAGTTCTTC
CASSEQGRDEQFF
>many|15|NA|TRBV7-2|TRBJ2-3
TGTGCCAGCAGCCCCGCGGGCTTTAGCACAGATACGCAGTATTTT
CASSPAGFSTDTQYF
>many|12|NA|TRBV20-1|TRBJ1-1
TGCAGTGCTCAGTATTCCGTGGCTGAAGCTTTCTTT
CSAQYSVAEAFF
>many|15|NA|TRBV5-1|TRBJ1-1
TGCGCCAGCAGCTGGGACACTAAGGTGAACACTGAAGCTTTCTTT
CASSWDTKVNTEAFF
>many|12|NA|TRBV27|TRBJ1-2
TGTGCCAGCAGTCCCTGGGGATATGGCTACACCTTC
CASSPWGYGYTF
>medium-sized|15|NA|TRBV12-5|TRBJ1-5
TGTGCTAGTGGAAAGGACGGCAATAGCAATCAGCCCCAGCATTTT
CASGKDGNSNQPQHF
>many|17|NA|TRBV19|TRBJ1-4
TGTGCCAGTAGTATTAACCGGTTAGGGGGAACTAATGAAAAACTGTTTTTT
CASSINRLGGTNEKLFF
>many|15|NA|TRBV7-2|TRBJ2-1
TGTGCCAGCAGCTTAGGGGGGCAGGTCTACAATGAGCAGTTCTTC
CASSLGGQVYNEQFF
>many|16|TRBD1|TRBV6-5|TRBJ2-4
TGTGCCAGCAGTTACGACAGGGGAAGAGCCAAAAACATTCAGTACTTC
CASSYDRGRAKNIQYF
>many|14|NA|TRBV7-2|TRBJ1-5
TGTGCCAGCAGCTTAAGGGGGGGCTATCAGCCCCAGCATTTT
CASSLRGGYQPQHF
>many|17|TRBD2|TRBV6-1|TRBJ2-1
TGTGCCAGCAGTTCGGGACTAGCGGGGGGGCCCGGCAATGAGCAGTTCTTC
CASSSGLAGGPGNEQFF
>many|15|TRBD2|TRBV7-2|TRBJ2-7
TGTGCCAGCAGCTTAGAGTGGAGCGGGGTTTACGAGCAGTACTTC
CASSLEWSGVYEQYF
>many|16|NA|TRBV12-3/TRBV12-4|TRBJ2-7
TGTGCCAGCAGTTTCGGCCCCGCCTACGTCTCTTACGAGCAGTACTTC
CASSFGPAYVSYEQYF
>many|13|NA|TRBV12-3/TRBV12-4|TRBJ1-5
TGTGCCAGCAGTACCTCAGGGAATCAGCCCCAGCATTTT
CASSTSGNQPQHF
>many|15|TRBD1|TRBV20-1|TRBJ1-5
TGCAGTGCTCGGAGTGGGGGACAGTTCAATCAGCCCCAGCATTTT
CSARSGGQFNQPQHF
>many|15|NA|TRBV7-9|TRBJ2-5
TGTGCCAGCAGCTTCGGAGGGGCGCCGTCGGGGACCCAGTACTTC
CASSFGGAPSGTQYF
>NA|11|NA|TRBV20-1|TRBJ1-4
TGCAGTGCTAGAGGTCAGGGAAAACTGTTTTTT
CSARGQGKLFF
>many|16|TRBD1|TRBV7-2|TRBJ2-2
TGTGCCAGCAGCTTAACCCCACTGACAGGGACCGGGGAGCTGTTTTTT
CASSLTPLTGTGELFF
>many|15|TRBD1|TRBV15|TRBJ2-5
TGTGCCACCAGCAGAGCCGGGACAGGGGAAGAGACCCAGTACTTC
CATSRAGTGEETQYF
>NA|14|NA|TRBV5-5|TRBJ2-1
TGTGCCAGCCAAGACTCCAGCTCCTACAATGAGCAGTTCTTC
CASQDSSSYNEQFF
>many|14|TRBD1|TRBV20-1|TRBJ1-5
TGCAGTGCTTATACAGGGGCTCCGAATCAGCCCCAGCATTTT
CSAYTGAPNQPQHF
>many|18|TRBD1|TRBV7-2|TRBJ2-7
TGTGCCAGCAGCGTCCTTCCCCTGTTGGGACAGGGGGCTTACGAGCAGTACTTC
CASSVLPLLGQGAYEQYF
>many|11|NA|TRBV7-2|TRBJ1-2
TGTGCCCTTAGGGGGAATGGCGGCTACACCTTC
CALRGNGGYTF
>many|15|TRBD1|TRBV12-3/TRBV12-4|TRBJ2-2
TGTGCCAGCAGTACCGACAGGGTAAAGGGCGGGGAGCTGTTTTTT
CASSTDRVKGGELFF
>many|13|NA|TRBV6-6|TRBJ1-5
TGTGCCAGCAGGCAGGGGAGGGATCAGCCCCAGCATTTT
CASRQGRDQPQHF
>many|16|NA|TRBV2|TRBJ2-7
TGTGCCAGCAGTGAAGCGGTAGCGACCCCCTCCTACGAGCAGTACTTC
CASSEAVATPSYEQYF
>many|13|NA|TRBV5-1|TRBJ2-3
TGCGCCAGCAGCTTGGAGGGGAGGTATACGCAGTATTTT
CASSLEGRYTQYF
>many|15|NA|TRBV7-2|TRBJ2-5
TGTGCCAGCAGTAGAGCGGGGACATTCCAAGAGACCCAGTACTTC
CASSRAGTFQETQYF
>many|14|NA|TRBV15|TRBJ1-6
TGTGCCACCAGCAGAGAACAGTATAATTCACCCCTCCACTTT
CATSREQYNSPLHF
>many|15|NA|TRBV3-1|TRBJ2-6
TGTGCCAGCAGCCAAGTAGGGACCGGGGCCAACGTCCTGACTTTC
CASSQVGTGANVLTF
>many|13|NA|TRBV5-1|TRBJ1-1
TGCGCCAGCAGCTCCGACTGGAACACTGAAGCTTTCTTT
CASSSDWNTEAFF
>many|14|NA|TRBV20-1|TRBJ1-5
TGCAGTGCTACCGCGGACCGACTAAATCAGCCCCAGCATTTT
CSATADRLNQPQHF
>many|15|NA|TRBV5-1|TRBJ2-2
TGCGCCAGCAGCTTCACCCAGGGAGGCACCGGGGAGCTGTTTTTT
CASSFTQGGTGELFF
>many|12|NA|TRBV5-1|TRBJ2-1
TGCGCCAGCTTCCGGGGATCCGATGAGCAGTTCTTC
CASFRGSDEQFF
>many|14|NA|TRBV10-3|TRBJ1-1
TGTGCCATAAAAGACAGCACCATGAACACTGAAGCTTTCTTT
CAIKDSTMNTEAFF
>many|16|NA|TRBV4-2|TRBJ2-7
TGTGCCAGCCGCCCCGCGGCACAGGCCCGAGGATACGAGCAGTACTTC
CASRPAAQARGYEQYF
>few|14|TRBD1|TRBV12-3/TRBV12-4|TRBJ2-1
TGTGCCACACGTACAGGGGGATTAAGAAATGAGCAGTTCTTC
CATRTGGLRNEQFF
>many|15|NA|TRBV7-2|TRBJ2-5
TGTGCCAGCAGCCCCGGGGTCGGTCGGCAAGAGACCCAGTACTTC
CASSPGVGRQETQYF
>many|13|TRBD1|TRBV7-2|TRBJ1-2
TGTGCCAGCAGTGGGGCGACAGGGGGCAGCTACACCTTC
CASSGATGGSYTF
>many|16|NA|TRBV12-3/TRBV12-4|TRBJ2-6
TGTGCCAGCAGCTCGACGGGTAGATCTGGGGCCAACGTCCTGACTTTC
CASSSTGRSGANVLTF
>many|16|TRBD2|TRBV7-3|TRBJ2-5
TGTGCCAGCAGCCCTTTCGGGGGGGCCAACCAAGAGACCCAGTACTTC
CASSPFGGANQETQYF
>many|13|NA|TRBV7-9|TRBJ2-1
TGTGCCAGCAGCTTAGACGAGAGGGCCCAGCAGTTCTTC
CASSLDERAQQFF
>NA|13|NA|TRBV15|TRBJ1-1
TGTGCCACCAGCAGGTATAGATCCCTTGAAGCTTTCTTT
CATSRYRSLEAFF
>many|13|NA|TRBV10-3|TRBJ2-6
TGTGCCATCAGGGACTTTGGGGCCAACGTCCTGACTTTC
CAIRDFGANVLTF
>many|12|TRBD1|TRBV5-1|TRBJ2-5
TGCGCCAGCAGCTTAGCACAGGGGGAAAGGTACTTC
CASSLAQGERYF
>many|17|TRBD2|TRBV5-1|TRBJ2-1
TGCGCCAGCAGCTTGGTTATCCGGACTAGCGGCTACAATGAGCAGTTCTTC
CASSLVIRTSGYNEQFF
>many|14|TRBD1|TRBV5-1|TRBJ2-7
TGCGCCAGCGGGACAGGAGACCGTTCGGGGGAGCAGTACTTC
CASGTGDRSGEQYF
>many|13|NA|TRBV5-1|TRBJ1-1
TGCGCCAGCAGCTTGCGACAGAACACTGAAGCTTTCTTT
CASSLRQNTEAFF
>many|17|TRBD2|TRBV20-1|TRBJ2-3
TGCAGTGCTCTCCGGGCGGGGGGTTCCTCTTACACAGATACGCAGTATTTT
CSALRAGGSSYTDTQYF